This T cell receptor (beta chain) was sequenced during a study of blood T cells in healthy people across ages. The ends were cut back, 8 bases at V and 2 bases at J, with 14 bases in the middle. Germline V gives CDR1 LNHNV, CDR2 YYDKDF (reference sequence). CDR3 size: 14 residues. This clonotype was picked up one time. Its antigen remains unknown. Primers used in a second PCR of about 6 to 11 cycles were a sample-barcoded 5' primer and a J-beta primer mix. Each cDNA molecule was tagged by a template-switch adaptor with 12 random nucleotides. TCRdb analysed the 5' RACE reads with MiXCR anew, one entry per CDR3 protein. The sample contains 850,000 to 1,000,000 distinct CDR3 sequences, about 53% of which appear only once. General study results and limits: Naive T cell percentage and TCR beta diversity correlated strongly. Both naive CD4+ cell counts and diversity were greater in long-lived donors than in aged donors.

A minimum of 7 million PBMCs was isolated per sample. The source is a woman aged 55-70 years in good health. The sample comprised blood. J is TRBJ2-3 and V is TRBV15; D unresolved. The CDR3 bases are TGTGCCACCTCCAAGTGGGCTTTCACAGATACGCAGTATTTT. Amino acid sequence: CATSKWAFTDTQYF.